This TCR beta chain was obtained from a study of T-cell memory formation after mild COVID-19. Employing constant-segment primers, 5'RACE generated TCR alpha and TCR beta cDNA libraries bearing sample barcodes and UMIs. TCRdb recomputed calls from the 5' RACE reads with MiXCR, one row per CDR3 protein. The profile shows more than 100,000 distinct CDR3 sequences, less than 6.5% of them singletons. This clonotype was detected a few times. The CDR3 spans 15 residues. Germline CDR1 SGHTA, CDR2 FQGNSA. Trimming stripped 5 bases from V and 5 bases from J, with 15 bases between. The chain is built from TRBV7-2 and TRBJ2-2, with D hard to call. Specimen: PBMCs or a T cell subset sorted from them (not recorded which). This TCR was recovered from an adult woman who had mild COVID-19 (a few samples of this study predate the infection). Cell type and time point are not known. The CDR3 region is CASSLKWGMTGELFF. The CDR3, as DNA: TGTGCCAGCAGCCTGAAATGGGGAATGACCGGGGAGCTGTTTTTT.